This T cell receptor beta chain appears in the sequencing data of a study of OX40 agonist ivuxolimab in advanced cancers. Study background: The patients received agonistic anti-OX40 (CD134) antibody ivuxolimab. Checkpoint inhibitors had been given previously to about 40% of patients.

Germline V lookup: CDR1 SGHNT, CDR2 YENEEA. V shed 0 bases and J 0 bases; nucleotides not matched to a gene: 13. The CDR3 has 20 residues. Assay: immunoSEQ multiplex PCR; the TCRdb copy retains only in-frame clones and omits some. The data show tens of thousands of clones, about 88% seen once. This TCR was sampled from an adult with an advanced solid tumor such as melanoma, head and neck, liver or kidney cancer. Material: CD4+ or CD8+ T cells sorted from blood, obtained in a trial of the OX40 agonist ivuxolimab. The chain has TRBV11-3 and TRBJ2-1, with 8 bases identical to TRBD1. The CDR3 protein is CASSLESDRGRKGSYNEQFF. The CDR3 nucleotides are TGTGCCAGCAGCTTAGAAAGCGACAGGGGACGTAAGGGCTCCTACAATGAGCAGTTCTTC.